The 9 T cell receptor beta chains given below trace back to one sample, sequenced in a study of blood T cell repertoires in COVID-19 (dated by TCRdb to between 2020 and 2021). Library creation used the immunoSEQ multiplex PCR assay. The table was pulled from immuneACCESS by TCRdb, which kept in-frame rearrangements only. Such tables lose some clones; where checked, under half of the loss comes from unresolved V genes, and the rest has no known cause. The sample data list 50,000 to 65,000 clones, and roughly 74% of these were observed just once. The ten largest clones capture roughly 28% of the sample. The sample consisted of peripheral blood. The receptors stem from a woman older than 75 with acute or convalescent COVID-19.

V is TRBV6-5 and J is TRBJ2-1; 10 bases match TRBD1. The V segment lost 6 bases and the J segment 7 bases; nucleotides outside the gene matches: 9. Germline CDR1 reads MNHEY; CDR2 reads SVGAGI. CDR3 length equals 15 residues. The CDR3 sequence is CASRSAGQGTNEQFF. CDR3 coding DNA: TGTGCCAGCAGGTCCGCGGGACAGGGGACGAATGAGCAGTTCTTC.

This clone appeared once. The chain joins TRBV4-2 to TRBJ2-7; 10 bases are shared with TRBD2. This CDR3 contains 16 residues. Looked up from germline, CDR1 is LGHNA and CDR2 is YNFKEQ. Germline trimming cut 0 bases from V and 2 bases from J; bases unmatched to any gene: 4. The chain's CDR3 is CASSQDSSGSPYEQYF. The CDR3 nucleotides are TGTGCCAGCAGCCAAGATTCTAGCGGGAGCCCCTACGAGCAGTACTTC.

This clone was recorded once. This chain connects TRBV11-3 to TRBJ2-7, with 9 bases matching TRBD1. V shed 5 bases, J shed 7 bases, and the junction held 9 bases outside the gene matches. This CDR3 comprises 14 residues. The germline CDR1 and CDR2 sequences are SGHNT and YENEEA. The CDR3 protein is CASSPTGGSEEQYF. CDR3 nucleotides: TGTGCCAGCAGCCCGACAGGGGGGTCCGAGGAGCAGTACTTC.

CDR3: CASSPGRGTNYGYTF. The CDR3 bases are TGTGCCAGCAGTCCTGGGAGGGGGACTAACTATGGCTACACCTTC. The V and J genes are TRBV6-5 and TRBJ1-2, with D possibly TRBD1 on 6 matching bases. V lost 5 bases and J 0 bases, leaving 13 bases between the germline ends. The CDR3 has 15 residues. Per germline, CDR1 MNHEY and CDR2 SVGAGI.

The rearrangement links TRBV15 to TRBJ1-4; tentatively, D is TRBD1 (6 bases). Trimming removed 0 bases from V and 2 bases from J, with 16 bases in between. This CDR3 comprises 18 residues. The V gene's germline CDR1 is LNHNV and CDR2 YYDKDF (reference sequence). The DNA of the CDR3 is TGTGCCACCAGCAGAGATGGGCGGGGGGCAACGACTAATGAAAAACTGTTTTTT. This sequence encodes CATSRDGRGATTNEKLFF. The whole variable domain, remainder taken from reference TRBV15 and TRBJ1-4, is DAMVIQNPRYQVTQFGKPVTLSCSQTLNHNVMYWYQQKSSQAPKLLFHYYDKDFNNEADTPDNFQSRRPNTSFCFLDIRSPGLGDTAMYLCATSRDGRGATTNEKLFFGSGTQLSVL.

The chain has TRBV28 and TRBJ2-3; maybe TRBD1 (5 bases). The CDR3 length is 16 residues. CDR1 and CDR2 from the germline V gene are MDHEN and SYDVKM. Trimming took 2 bases from V and 6 from J, leaving 18 bases between them. The CDR3 DNA sequence: TGTGCCAGCAGTTTAATCCCGTCAGGGAAATGGGATACGCAGTATTTT. Its protein is CASSLIPSGKWDTQYF.

This chain uses TRBV29-1 with TRBJ1-6; the D gene is possibly TRBD1 (5 bases). V was shortened by 5 bases and J by 6 bases, with 11 bases between the two germline ends. The CDR3 contains 13 residues. Germline V gene lookup returns CDR1 SQVTM and CDR2 ANQGSEA. CDR3 nucleotides: TGCAGCGTTCGACAGCTTTCTAATTCACCCCTCCACTTT. The encoded protein is CSVRQLSNSPLHF.

The V call is TRBV3-1 (or the pseudogene TRBV3-2), the J call TRBJ2-5; 12 bases fit TRBD1. Looked up from germline, CDR1 is LGHDT and CDR2 is YNNKEL (reference sequence). Trimming at V came to 5 bases and at J to 5 bases, leaving 3 bases not matched to a gene. The CDR3 is 14 residues long. The CDR3 bases are TGTGCCAGCAGCAAGGGACAGGGGGCTGAGACCCAGTACTTC. This translates into CASSKGQGAETQYF.

The chain uses TRBV7-5 and TRBJ2-2; the listed D gene, TRBD1, was not tested against the DNA. TRBV7-5 is a known pseudogene. This CDR3 spans 13 amino acids. CDR3 sequence reads: CVRIWQAPEELFF. The CDR3 region has the DNA TGTGTCAGGATTTGGCAGGCACCGGAGGAGCTGTTTTTT.